This TCR beta chain derives from a study of cytomegalovirus exposure and HLA in healthy donors. Broader study findings: Analyses of presence/absence relied on an assumption of roughly uniform sequencing depth across donors. A list of around 160 TCR beta chains associated with cytomegalovirus was given. Diagnosis of cytomegalovirus status made by the classifier reportedly showed high specificity and sensitivity.

Details on this clone: Its antigen is not known.

The CDR3 length is 19 residues. Trimming removed 0 bases from V and 1 base from J, with 20 bases in between. CDR1 and CDR2 (germline): MGHRA, YSYEKL. PCR primers comprised 60 Vbeta and 13 Jbeta primers. TCRdb keeps only in-frame clones here, not all; method: immunoSEQ multiplex PCR. The table includes 150,000 to 250,000 clones, over 65% detected once. The sequenced sample consisted of PBMCs. The sequence was obtained from a boy younger than 10 in good health and CMV-seronegative. The chain recombines TRBV4-1 with TRBJ2-3; maybe TRBD2 (7 bases). For the CDR3, the DNA is TGCGCCAGCAGCCAAGATCCTTCGGAGGGGGGGGCTCGCACAGATACGCAGTATTTT. Amino acids: CASSQDPSEGGARTDTQYF.